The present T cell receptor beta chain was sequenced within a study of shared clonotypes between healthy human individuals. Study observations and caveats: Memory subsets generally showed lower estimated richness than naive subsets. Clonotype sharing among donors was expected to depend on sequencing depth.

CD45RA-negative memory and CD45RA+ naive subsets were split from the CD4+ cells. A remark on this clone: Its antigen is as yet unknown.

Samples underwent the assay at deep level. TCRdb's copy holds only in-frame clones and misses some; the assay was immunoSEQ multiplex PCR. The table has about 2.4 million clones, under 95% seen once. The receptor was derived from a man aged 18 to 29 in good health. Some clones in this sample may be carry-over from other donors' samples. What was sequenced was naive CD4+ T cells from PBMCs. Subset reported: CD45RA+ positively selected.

Here the CDR3 reads CASSPTEGANEKLFF. CDR3 nucleotide sequence: TGTGCCAGCAGTCCTACTGAGGGGGCTAATGAAAAACTGTTTTTT. The rearrangement joins TRBV6-1 to TRBJ1-4; D may be TRBD1 (6 bases). This CDR3 region has 15 residues. V was trimmed by 5 bases and J by 3 bases, leaving 13 bases between them. The germline gives CDR1 MNHNS, CDR2 SASEGT.